This is a list of T cell receptor beta chains from one sample in a study of CD8 T cells in ankylosing spondylitis. TCRdb redid the calling of the 5' RACE reads with MiXCR, one entry per CDR3 protein. The profile covers some 840,000 distinct CDR3 sequences, with 12% appearing a single time and more than 0.5% taken by the ten largest. Material for sequencing was blood, either unsorted or a sorted T cell fraction (not recorded which). The receptor set was obtained from a male donor with ankylosing spondylitis. CDR3s include the opening cysteine and the closing phenylalanine or tryptophan. D genes are given only for firm matches. The size entry is marked missing in some rows and otherwise reads once, few, many or a size class.

D	size	J	length	V	CDR3	DNA
-	-	TRBJ2-5	15	TRBV6-1	CASSTGPRAQETQYF	TGTGCCAGCAGCACCGGGCCCCGGGCCCAAGAGACCCAGTACTTC
-	-	TRBJ2-3	14	TRBV28	CASSLEQETDTQYF	TGTGCCAGCAGCCTAGAACAGGAGACAGATACGCAGTATTTT
TRBD1	many	TRBJ2-7	12	TRBV29-1	CSVGTGRYEQYF	TGCAGCGTTGGGACAGGGCGATACGAGCAGTACTTC
TRBD1	many	TRBJ1-2	12	TRBV29-1	CSVQGADYGYTF	TGCAGTGTGCAGGGGGCTGACTATGGCTACACCTTC
-	few	TRBJ2-3	15	TRBV24-1	CATSDFTGGTDTQYF	TGTGCCACCAGTGATTTTACCGGAGGCACAGATACGCAGTATTTT
-	few	TRBJ2-7	14	TRBV20-1	CSASKQIKYYEQYF	TGCAGTGCTAGCAAACAGATTAAATACTACGAGCAGTACTTC
TRBD1	-	TRBJ2-3	16	TRBV5-1	CASSWLTGGAPDTQYF	TGCGCCAGCAGCTGGCTCACAGGGGGCGCGCCCGATACGCAGTATTTT
-	-	TRBJ2-3	15	TRBV6-1	CASSRPGHVQDTQYF	TGTGCCAGCAGTCGCCCTGGGCACGTTCAGGATACGCAGTATTTT
TRBD2	-	TRBJ2-1	17	TRBV5-1	CAGSLGLAGAAYNEQFF	TGCGCCGGCAGCCTCGGACTAGCGGGAGCGGCCTACAATGAGCAGTTCTTC
TRBD1	-	TRBJ2-5	16	TRBV9	CASSKRDRSLQETQYF	TGTGCCAGCAGCAAACGGGACAGAAGCCTCCAAGAGACCCAGTACTTC
-	-	TRBJ2-3	13	TRBV30	CAWSLGSTDTQYF	TGTGCCTGGAGTCTGGGGAGCACAGATACGCAGTATTTT
-	-	TRBJ1-1	16	TRBV5-4	CASSSGRDLMNTEAFF	TGTGCCAGCAGCTCGGGGAGGGACCTAATGAACACTGAAGCTTTCTTT
-	few	TRBJ1-1	14	TRBV5-1	CASSSFGGHTEAFF	TGCGCCAGCAGTTCCTTCGGGGGTCACACTGAAGCTTTCTTT
TRBD1	many	TRBJ2-1	16	TRBV5-5	CASSFGQDTSYNEQFF	TGTGCCAGCAGCTTCGGACAGGACACTTCCTACAATGAGCAGTTCTTC
TRBD2	-	TRBJ2-7	17	TRBV18	CASSRGLAGGWTNEQYF	TGTGCCAGCTCACGGGGACTAGCGGGAGGTTGGACGAACGAGCAGTACTTC
TRBD1	-	TRBJ2-7	14	TRBV10-3	CAIRPDRGSYEQYF	TGTGCCATCAGGCCCGACAGGGGGTCCTACGAGCAGTACTTC
TRBD2	few	TRBJ2-7	14	TRBV24-1	CATRPGLDSIEQYF	TGTGCCACCAGACCGGGACTAGATTCAATCGAGCAGTACTTC
-	-	TRBJ1-1	16	TRBV18	CASSPGADLMNTEAFF	TGTGCCAGCTCACCAGGGGCAGACCTTATGAACACTGAAGCTTTCTTT
TRBD2	few	TRBJ2-1	17	TRBV28	CASSSLRSGGHFNEQFF	TGTGCCAGCAGTTCCCTCAGGAGCGGGGGCCATTTTAATGAGCAGTTCTTC
TRBD2	-	TRBJ2-3	17	TRBV5-1	CASSLYVLAGPTDTQYF	TGCGCCAGCAGCTTGTACGTCCTAGCGGGACCCACAGATACGCAGTATTTT
-	many	TRBJ2-7	12	TRBV20-1	CSARGVPHEQYF	TGCAGTGCTAGGGGGGTGCCCCACGAGCAGTACTTC
TRBD1	-	TRBJ2-1	12	TRBV7-9	CASSKARDSRFF	TGTGCCAGCAGCAAAGCCCGGGACAGTAGGTTCTTC
-	few	TRBJ2-7	17	TRBV21-1	CASTQWQIIIPTYEQYF	TGTGCCAGCACCCAATGGCAGATAATAATTCCTACCTACGAGCAGTACTTC
TRBD2	-	TRBJ2-1	13	TRBV20-1	CSAVRSGGNEQFF	TGCAGTGCTGTACGTAGCGGGGGAAATGAGCAGTTCTTC
TRBD1	few	TRBJ1-4	15	TRBV15	CATSRAGQANGKLFF	TGTGCCACCAGCAGAGCCGGACAGGCCAACGGAAAACTGTTTTTT
TRBD2	few	TRBJ2-7	16	TRBV3-1	CASSQRGGKEGYEQYF	TGTGCCAGCAGCCAACGCGGGGGGAAAGAAGGGTACGAGCAGTACTTC
TRBD1	-	TRBJ1-5	15	TRBV4-2	CASSQEGTGAQPQHF	TGTGCCAGCAGCCAAGAAGGAACAGGGGCTCAGCCCCAGCATTTT
TRBD1	many	TRBJ2-1	12	TRBV5-1	CASGQGDNEQFF	TGCGCCAGCGGACAGGGGGACAATGAGCAGTTCTTC